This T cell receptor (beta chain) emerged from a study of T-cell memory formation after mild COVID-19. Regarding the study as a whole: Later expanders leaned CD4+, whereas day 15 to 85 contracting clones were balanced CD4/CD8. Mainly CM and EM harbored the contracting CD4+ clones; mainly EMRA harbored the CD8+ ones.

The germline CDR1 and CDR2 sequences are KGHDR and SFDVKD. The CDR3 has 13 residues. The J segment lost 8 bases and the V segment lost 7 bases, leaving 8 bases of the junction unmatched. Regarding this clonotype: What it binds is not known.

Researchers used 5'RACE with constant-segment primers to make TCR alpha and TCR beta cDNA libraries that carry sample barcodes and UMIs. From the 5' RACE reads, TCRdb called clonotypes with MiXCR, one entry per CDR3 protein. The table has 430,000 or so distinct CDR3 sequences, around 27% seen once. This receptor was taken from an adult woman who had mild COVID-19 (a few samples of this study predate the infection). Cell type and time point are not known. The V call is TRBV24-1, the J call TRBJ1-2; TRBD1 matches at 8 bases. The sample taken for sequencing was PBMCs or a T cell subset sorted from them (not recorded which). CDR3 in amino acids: CATRATGVRGYTF. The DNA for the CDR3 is TGTGCCACCAGAGCGACAGGGGTTCGCGGCTACACCTTC.